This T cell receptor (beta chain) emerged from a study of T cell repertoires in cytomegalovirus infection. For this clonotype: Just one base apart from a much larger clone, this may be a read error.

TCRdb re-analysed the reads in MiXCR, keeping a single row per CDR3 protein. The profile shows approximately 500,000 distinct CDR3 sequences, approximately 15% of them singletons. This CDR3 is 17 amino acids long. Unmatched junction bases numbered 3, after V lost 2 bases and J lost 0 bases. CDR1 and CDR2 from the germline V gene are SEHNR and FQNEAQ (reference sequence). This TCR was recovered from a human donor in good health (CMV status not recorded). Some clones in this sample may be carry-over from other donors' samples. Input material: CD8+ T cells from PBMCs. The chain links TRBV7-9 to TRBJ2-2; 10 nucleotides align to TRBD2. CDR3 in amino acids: CASSLLAGDTNTGELFF. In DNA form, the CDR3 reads TGTGCCAGCAGCTTACTAGCGGGGGACACGAACACCGGGGAGCTGTTTTTT.